This T cell receptor beta chain originates from a study of tumor and adjacent non-tumor tissue in lung cancer. RNA was extracted from bulk tissue without any cell sorting. The CDR3 has 14 residues. V lost 0 bases to trimming and J lost 12 bases, with 21 bases between them. The germline V gene has CDR1 DFQATT and CDR2 SNEGSKA (reference sequence). Findings of the study overall: Tumor tissue had significantly higher TCR diversity than normal lung.

There are a few counts of this clonotype. Its antigen is still unknown. TCRbeta libraries were built with three rounds of nested PCR, modified from ARM-PCR. TCRdb ran MiXCR on the multiplex PCR reads and lists one entry per CDR3 protein. The data hold about 200,000 distinct CDR3 sequences, with less than 80% observed a single time. Input material: lung tumor tissue. This TCR was recovered from a man in his 60s with non-small cell lung cancer. The chain recombines TRBV20-1 with TRBJ2-7; D is possibly TRBD1 or TRBD2 (6 bases each). The CDR3 loop is CSARDRERGPTLYF. CDR3 nucleotides: TGCAGTGCTAGAGATCGGGAACGGGGGCCGACCCTGTACTTC.